The rows below give T cell receptor beta chains drawn from one sample of a study of T cells in Graves' hyperthyroidism and ophthalmopathy. TCRdb passed the multiplex PCR reads through MiXCR, listing each CDR3 protein once. Here the sample spans 300,000 to 400,000 distinct CDR3 sequences, 14% being singletons. The sequenced sample was blood. The source of these receptors is a woman in her thirties with Graves' ophthalmopathy. CDR3s include the opening cysteine and the closing phenylalanine or tryptophan. Fields, in order: CDR3 protein, CDR3 DNA, D gene, V gene, J gene, clone size. The D gene is left open where the match is weak. Size is omitted from some rows. Given values are once, few, many or a class for expanded clones.

cdr3_aa: CASSSDRGPSYEQYF; cdr3_nt: TGTGCCAGCAGTTCGGACAGGGGACCCTCCTACGAGCAGTACTTC; d_call: TRBD1; v_call: TRBV12-3/TRBV12-4; j_call: TRBJ2-7; clone_size: many
cdr3_aa: CASSSRPGVQETQYF; cdr3_nt: TGTGCCAGCTCCAGCCGTCCCGGGGTCCAAGAGACCCAGTACTTC; d_call: -; v_call: TRBV18; j_call: TRBJ2-5; clone_size: many
cdr3_aa: CSASSATEYGYTF; cdr3_nt: TGCAGTGCTAGTTCCGCAACAGAATATGGCTACACCTTC; d_call: -; v_call: TRBV20-1; j_call: TRBJ1-2; clone_size: many
cdr3_aa: CASSLASLFSGNTIYF; cdr3_nt: TGTGCCAGCAGCTTAGCGTCACTCTTCTCTGGAAACACCATATATTTT; d_call: -; v_call: TRBV11-2; j_call: TRBJ1-3; clone_size: many
cdr3_aa: CASSPTSGGSGMNTEAFF; cdr3_nt: TGTGCCAGCTCACCCACCAGTGGAGGGTCGGGGATGAACACTGAAGCTTTCTTT; d_call: -; v_call: TRBV18; j_call: TRBJ1-1; clone_size: many
cdr3_aa: CASSKAPSGTYEQYF; cdr3_nt: TGTGCCAGCAGCAAAGCACCATCCGGGACCTACGAGCAGTACTTC; d_call: -; v_call: TRBV14; j_call: TRBJ2-7; clone_size: many
cdr3_aa: CSASPRVWGNTGELFF; cdr3_nt: TGCAGTGCTAGCCCCCGTGTTTGGGGAAACACCGGGGAGCTGTTTTTT; d_call: -; v_call: TRBV20-1; j_call: TRBJ2-2; clone_size: many
cdr3_aa: CASSSEVREVPDTQYF; cdr3_nt: TGTGCCAGCAGTTCCGAAGTCAGGGAAGTCCCAGATACGCAGTATTTT; d_call: -; v_call: TRBV27; j_call: TRBJ2-3; clone_size: -
cdr3_aa: CASTLLAGGPRETQYF; cdr3_nt: TGTGCCAGCACCTTACTAGCGGGGGGCCCTCGAGAGACCCAGTACTTC; d_call: TRBD2; v_call: TRBV7-9; j_call: TRBJ2-5; clone_size: -
cdr3_aa: CASSSPPNYYGYTF; cdr3_nt: TGTGCCAGCAGTTCACCGCCAAATTACTATGGCTACACCTTC; d_call: -; v_call: TRBV28; j_call: TRBJ1-2; clone_size: many
cdr3_aa: CASSSTPGQTYEQYF; cdr3_nt: TGTGCCAGCAGTTCTACGCCGGGACAGACCTACGAGCAGTACTTC; d_call: TRBD1; v_call: TRBV6-1; j_call: TRBJ2-7; clone_size: -
cdr3_aa: CASSVDPNLVQIGSGNTIYF; cdr3_nt: TGTGCCAGCAGCGTAGACCCAAATTTGGTGCAGATAGGCTCTGGAAACACCATATATTTT; d_call: -; v_call: TRBV9; j_call: TRBJ1-3; clone_size: many
cdr3_aa: CAISESQGTSGYTF; cdr3_nt: TGTGCCATCAGTGAGTCCCAGGGGACGAGCGGCTACACCTTC; d_call: -; v_call: TRBV10-3; j_call: TRBJ1-2; clone_size: few
cdr3_aa: CAWSWGQDTQYF; cdr3_nt: TGTGCCTGGTCGTGGGGTCAGGATACGCAGTATTTT; d_call: -; v_call: TRBV30; j_call: TRBJ2-3; clone_size: many
cdr3_aa: CASSLSAGVYEQYF; cdr3_nt: TGCGCCAGCAGCTTGTCGGCAGGGGTCTACGAGCAGTACTTC; d_call: -; v_call: TRBV5-1; j_call: TRBJ2-7; clone_size: many
cdr3_aa: CASSTTGSGANVLTF; cdr3_nt: TGTGCCAGCAGTACTACAGGATCTGGGGCCAACGTCCTGACTTTC; d_call: -; v_call: TRBV6-1; j_call: TRBJ2-6; clone_size: few
cdr3_aa: CASSLYSNEQFF; cdr3_nt: TGTGCCAGCAGCTTATACAGCAATGAGCAGTTCTTC; d_call: -; v_call: TRBV7-2; j_call: TRBJ2-1; clone_size: many
cdr3_aa: CSALSGSGNTIYF; cdr3_nt: TGCAGTGCTCTCTCGGGTTCTGGAAACACCATATATTTT; d_call: -; v_call: TRBV20-1; j_call: TRBJ1-3; clone_size: -
cdr3_aa: CSAATDSSLTDTQYF; cdr3_nt: TGCAGTGCTGCCACGGACAGCTCTCTCACAGATACGCAGTATTTT; d_call: -; v_call: TRBV20-1; j_call: TRBJ2-3; clone_size: -
cdr3_aa: CASSFGSGTAYEQYF; cdr3_nt: TGTGCCAGCAGCTTTGGCTCGGGGACTGCCTACGAGCAGTACTTC; d_call: -; v_call: TRBV7-6; j_call: TRBJ2-7; clone_size: many
cdr3_aa: CASSSGTGSLGQYF; cdr3_nt: TGCGCCAGCAGCAGCGGGACAGGGTCTCTCGGGCAGTACTTC; d_call: TRBD1; v_call: TRBV5-1; j_call: TRBJ2-7; clone_size: many
cdr3_aa: CATSDRVGYSGANVLTF; cdr3_nt: TGTGCCACCAGTGATCGGGTCGGATATTCTGGGGCCAACGTCCTGACTTTC; d_call: -; v_call: TRBV24-1; j_call: TRBJ2-6; clone_size: -
cdr3_aa: CASRWAGSDYGYTF; cdr3_nt: TGTGCCAGCAGATGGGCAGGGAGTGACTATGGCTACACCTTC; d_call: -; v_call: TRBV28; j_call: TRBJ1-2; clone_size: many
cdr3_aa: CASRADRGRNSPLHF; cdr3_nt: TGTGCCAGCAGAGCGGACAGGGGAAGAAATTCACCCCTCCACTTT; d_call: TRBD1; v_call: TRBV6-2/TRBV6-3; j_call: TRBJ1-6; clone_size: -
cdr3_aa: CSVESGAGTQYF; cdr3_nt: TGCAGCGTTGAGTCGGGGGCAGGGACCCAGTACTTC; d_call: -; v_call: TRBV29-1; j_call: TRBJ2-5; clone_size: -
cdr3_aa: CASGKGDGYTF; cdr3_nt: TGTGCCAGCGGTAAGGGGGACGGCTACACCTTC; d_call: -; v_call: TRBV5-5; j_call: TRBJ1-2; clone_size: many
cdr3_aa: CSVPRKAGGGYTF; cdr3_nt: TGCAGCGTCCCCCGGAAGGCAGGAGGAGGCTACACCTTC; d_call: -; v_call: TRBV29-1; j_call: TRBJ1-2; clone_size: many
cdr3_aa: CASSSPAGYNEQFF; cdr3_nt: TGTGCCAGCAGTAGTCCGGCAGGGTACAATGAGCAGTTCTTC; d_call: -; v_call: TRBV28; j_call: TRBJ2-1; clone_size: few